The subject of this entry is one T cell receptor beta chain. Its antigen is still unknown. The study reverse transcribed the entire isolated RNA, so it sequenced expressed TCRB transcripts. Read counts averaged around 3.6 million for samples of naive, central memory and regulatory T cells. Clones were sequenced by immunoSEQ multiplex PCR, and TCRdb holds only the in-frame ones, with some missing. In the table there are about 400,000 clones, roughly 12% of which are singletons. It was via CD45RO/CCR7/CD25/CD127/CD95/CD27 that CD4+ naive, central memory, regulatory and stem cell-like memory cells were sorted. CDR3 length: 16 residues. Germline V CDR1 and CDR2: KGHSH, LQKENI. V shed 3 bases and J shed 9 bases, with 21 bases lying between them. This specimen comes from a study of beta chain features in type 1 diabetes. General observations from the study: Any PCR bias toward short templates would affect both groups alike. Significant though moderate, a shortening of TCRB CDR3s appeared in all four CD4+ subsets of Type 1 diabetes patients.

Sequenced: naive CD4+ T cells from blood. The chain has TRBV18 and TRBJ2-4; a weak D match, TRBD2 (6 bases). This receptor was obtained from a woman between 18 and 29 years old with type 1 diabetes. CDR3: CASSPVVWRDGGIQYF. In nucleotides, the CDR3 is TGTGCCAGCTCACCTGTCGTTTGGCGGGATGGTGGCATTCAGTACTTC.